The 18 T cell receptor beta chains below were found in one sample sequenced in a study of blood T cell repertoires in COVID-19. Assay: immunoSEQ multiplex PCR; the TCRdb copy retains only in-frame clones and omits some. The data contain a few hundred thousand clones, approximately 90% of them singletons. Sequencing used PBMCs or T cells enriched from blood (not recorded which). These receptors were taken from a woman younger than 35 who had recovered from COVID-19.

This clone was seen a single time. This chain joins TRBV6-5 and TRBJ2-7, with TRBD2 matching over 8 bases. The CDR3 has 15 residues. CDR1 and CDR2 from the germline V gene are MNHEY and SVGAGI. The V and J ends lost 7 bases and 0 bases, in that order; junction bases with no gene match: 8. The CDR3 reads CASTAGGGSSYEQYF. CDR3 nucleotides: TGTGCCAGCACCGCGGGGGGAGGGAGCTCCTACGAGCAGTACTTC.

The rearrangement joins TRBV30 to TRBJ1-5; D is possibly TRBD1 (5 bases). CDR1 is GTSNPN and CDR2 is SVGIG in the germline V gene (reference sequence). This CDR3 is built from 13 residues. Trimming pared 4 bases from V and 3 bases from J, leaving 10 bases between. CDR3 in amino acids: CAWNRDFNQPQHF. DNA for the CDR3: TGTGCCTGGAACCGGGACTTCAATCAGCCCCAGCATTTT.

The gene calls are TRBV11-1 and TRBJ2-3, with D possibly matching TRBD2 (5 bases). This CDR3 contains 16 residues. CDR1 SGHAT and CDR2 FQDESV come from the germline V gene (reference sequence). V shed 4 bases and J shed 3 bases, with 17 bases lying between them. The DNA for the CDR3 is TGTGCCAGCAGCTCAGAGGCGGGCGGCGGGACAGATACGCAGTATTTT. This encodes CASSSEAGGGTDTQYF. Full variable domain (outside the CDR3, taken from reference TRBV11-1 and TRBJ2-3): EAEVAQSPRYKITEKSQAVAFWCDPISGHATLYWYRQILGQGPELLVQFQDESVVDDSQLPKDRFSAERLKGVDSTLKIQPAELGDSAMYLCASSSEAGGGTDTQYFGPGTRLTVL.

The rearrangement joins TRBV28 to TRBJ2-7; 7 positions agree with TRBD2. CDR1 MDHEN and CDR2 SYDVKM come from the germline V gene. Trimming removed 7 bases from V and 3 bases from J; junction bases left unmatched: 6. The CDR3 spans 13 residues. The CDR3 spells CASILSGGYEQYF. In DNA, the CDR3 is TGTGCCAGCATTCTATCGGGGGGCTACGAGCAGTACTTC.

CDR3 loop: CASWTSGSGETQYF. DNA for the CDR3: TGCGCCAGCTGGACTAGCGGGAGTGGAGAGACCCAGTACTTC. The gene calls are TRBV10-2 and TRBJ2-5; 13 bases map to TRBD2. This CDR3 region has 14 residues. After removal of 8 bases from V and 4 bases from J, the junction contained 4 bases not matched to a gene. Germline V gene data show CDR1 as WSHSY and CDR2 as SAAADI.

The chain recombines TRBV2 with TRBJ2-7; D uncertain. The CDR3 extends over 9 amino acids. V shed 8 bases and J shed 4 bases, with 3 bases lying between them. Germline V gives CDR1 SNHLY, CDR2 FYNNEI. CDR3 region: CASVYEQYF. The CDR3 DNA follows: TGTGCCAGCGTATACGAGCAGTACTTC.

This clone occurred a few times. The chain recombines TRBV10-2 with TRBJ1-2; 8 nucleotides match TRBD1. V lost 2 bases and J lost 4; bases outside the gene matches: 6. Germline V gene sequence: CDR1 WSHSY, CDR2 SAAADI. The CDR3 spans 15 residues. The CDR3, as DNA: TGCGCCAGCAGTGAGACCGGACAGGGCCTCTATGGCTACACCTTC. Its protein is CASSETGQGLYGYTF.

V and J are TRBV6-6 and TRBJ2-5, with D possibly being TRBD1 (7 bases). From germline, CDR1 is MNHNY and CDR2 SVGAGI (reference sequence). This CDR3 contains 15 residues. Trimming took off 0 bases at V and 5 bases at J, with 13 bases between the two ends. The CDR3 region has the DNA TGTGCCAGCAGTTACTCGGAGGGGGCAGGGGAGACCCAGTACTTC. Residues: CASSYSEGAGETQYF.

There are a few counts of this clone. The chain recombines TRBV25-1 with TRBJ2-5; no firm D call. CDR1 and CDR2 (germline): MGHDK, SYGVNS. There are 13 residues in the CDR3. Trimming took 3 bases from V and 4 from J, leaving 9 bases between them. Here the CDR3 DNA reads TGTGCCAGCAGTGACACGGTAGTAGAGACCCAGTACTTC. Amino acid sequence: CASSDTVVETQYF.

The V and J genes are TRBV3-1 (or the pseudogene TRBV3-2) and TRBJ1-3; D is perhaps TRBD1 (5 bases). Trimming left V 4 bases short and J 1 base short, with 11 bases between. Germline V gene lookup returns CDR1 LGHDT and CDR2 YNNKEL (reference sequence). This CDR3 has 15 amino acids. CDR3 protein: CASSLQVVSGNTIYF. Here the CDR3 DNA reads TGTGCCAGCAGCCTACAGGTGGTATCTGGAAACACCATATATTTT.

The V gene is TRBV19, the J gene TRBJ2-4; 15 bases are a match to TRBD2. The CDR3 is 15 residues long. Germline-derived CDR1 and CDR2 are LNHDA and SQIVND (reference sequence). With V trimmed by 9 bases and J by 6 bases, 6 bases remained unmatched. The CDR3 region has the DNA TGTGCCAGCGGACTAGCGGGGGGGCAGGGAAACATTCAGTACTTC. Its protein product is CASGLAGGQGNIQYF.

The CDR3 loop reads CAWSHGGSYGYTF. The CDR3 nucleotides are TGTGCCTGGAGCCATGGGGGCAGCTATGGCTACACCTTC. V gene TRBV30 combines with J gene TRBJ1-2; possible D gene TRBD1, 6 bases. Germline V lookup: CDR1 GTSNPN, CDR2 SVGIG (reference sequence). V lost 3 bases and J 4 bases, leaving 12 bases between the germline ends. CDR3 length equals 13 residues.

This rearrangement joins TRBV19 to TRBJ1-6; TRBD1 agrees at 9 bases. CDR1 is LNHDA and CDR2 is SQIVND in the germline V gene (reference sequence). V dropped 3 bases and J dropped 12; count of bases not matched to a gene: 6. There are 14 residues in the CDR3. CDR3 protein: CASSIDRGVEPLHF. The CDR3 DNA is TGTGCCAGTAGTATCGACAGGGGGGTTGAACCCCTCCACTTT.

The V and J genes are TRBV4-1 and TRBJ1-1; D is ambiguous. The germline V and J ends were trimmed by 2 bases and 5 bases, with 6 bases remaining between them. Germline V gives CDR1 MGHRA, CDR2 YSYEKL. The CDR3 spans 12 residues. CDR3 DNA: TGCGCCAGCAGCCAAACCAGGACTGAAGCTTTCTTT. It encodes CASSQTRTEAFF.

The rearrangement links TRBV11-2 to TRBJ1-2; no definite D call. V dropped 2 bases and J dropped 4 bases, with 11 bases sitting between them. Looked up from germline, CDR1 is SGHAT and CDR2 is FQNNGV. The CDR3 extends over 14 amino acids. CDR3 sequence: CASSLLGMSYGYTF. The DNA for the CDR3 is TGTGCCAGCAGCTTATTGGGCATGTCCTATGGCTACACCTTC.

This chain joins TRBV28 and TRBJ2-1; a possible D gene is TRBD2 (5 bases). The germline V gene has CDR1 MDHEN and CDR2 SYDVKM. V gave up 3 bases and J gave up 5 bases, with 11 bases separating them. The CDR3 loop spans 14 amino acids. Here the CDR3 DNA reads TGTGCCAGCAGTTTCGGAGGTAGCGACAATGAGCAGTTCTTC. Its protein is CASSFGGSDNEQFF.

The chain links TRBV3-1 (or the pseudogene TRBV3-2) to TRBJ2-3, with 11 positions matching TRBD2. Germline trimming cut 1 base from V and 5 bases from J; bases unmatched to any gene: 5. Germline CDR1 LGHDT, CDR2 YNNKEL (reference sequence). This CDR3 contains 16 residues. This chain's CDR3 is CASSQVTSGNKDTQYF. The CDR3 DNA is TGTGCCAGCAGCCAAGTGACTAGCGGGAATAAAGATACGCAGTATTTT.

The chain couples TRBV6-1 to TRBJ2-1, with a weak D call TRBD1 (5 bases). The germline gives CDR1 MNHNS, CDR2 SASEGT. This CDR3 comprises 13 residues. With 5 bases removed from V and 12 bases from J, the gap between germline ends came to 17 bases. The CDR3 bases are TGTGCCAGCAGTCCCTTCCAGGGAACGGGGCAGTTCTTC. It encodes CASSPFQGTGQFF.